This TCR beta chain appears in the sequencing data of a study of T-cell reconstitution after alpha-beta-depleted transplantation in children. V lost 4 bases, J lost 5 bases, and 10 bases lay in between. This CDR3 region has 13 residues. This clonotype was detected ten times or more. Using unique molecular identifiers, the investigators prepared the TCRbeta library. Using its own MiXCR run on the PCR reads, TCRdb lists one record per CDR3 protein. Here the sample spans approximately 290,000 distinct CDR3 sequences, roughly 11% being singletons. This sequence was found in a male patient aged 2 to 10 who had a stem cell transplant for chronic granulomatous disease, so the T cells may come from the graft donor. Sequencing was performed on peripheral blood, taken 180 days after TCRalphabeta/CD19-depleted stem cell transplant. This chain uses TRBV12-3 or TRBV12-4 with TRBJ2-3; weak D call: TRBD2 (6 bases). The CDR3 nucleotides read TGTGCCAGCAGTTACTTGCGGGGAGATACGCAGTATTTT. This gives the protein CASSYLRGDTQYF.